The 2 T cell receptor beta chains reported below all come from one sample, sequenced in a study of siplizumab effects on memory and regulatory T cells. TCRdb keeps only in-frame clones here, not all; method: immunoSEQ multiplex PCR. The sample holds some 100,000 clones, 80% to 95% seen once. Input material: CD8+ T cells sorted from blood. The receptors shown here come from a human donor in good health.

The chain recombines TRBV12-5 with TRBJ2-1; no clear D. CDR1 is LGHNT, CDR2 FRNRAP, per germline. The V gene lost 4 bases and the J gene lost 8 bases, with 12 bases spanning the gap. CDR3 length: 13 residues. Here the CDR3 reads CASGSNPRDEQFF. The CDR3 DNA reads TGTGCTAGTGGTTCCAACCCCCGAGATGAGCAGTTCTTC.

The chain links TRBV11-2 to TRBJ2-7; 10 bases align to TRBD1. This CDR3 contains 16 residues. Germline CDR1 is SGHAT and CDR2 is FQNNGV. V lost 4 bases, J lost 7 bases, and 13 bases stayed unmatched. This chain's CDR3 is CASSWRQGQGLWEQYF. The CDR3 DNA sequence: TGTGCCAGCAGCTGGAGGCAGGGACAGGGGCTATGGGAGCAGTACTTC.